Below, 2 T cell receptor beta chains from the same sample are listed, as sequenced in a study of cytomegalovirus exposure and HLA in healthy donors. The PCR made use of 60 Vbeta and 13 Jbeta primers. This table comes from immunoSEQ multiplex PCR, and its TCRdb copy is limited to in-frame clones, with some not included. The table includes about 110,000 clones, under 85% detected once. Sequencing was performed on PBMCs. Receptors were obtained from a man aged 40-55 years in good health and CMV-seronegative.

The V call is TRBV28, the J call TRBJ1-1; 10 bases fit TRBD1. This CDR3 is built from 15 residues. Germline CDR1 MDHEN, CDR2 SYDVKM. V shed 6 bases, J shed 5 bases, and the junction held 9 bases outside the gene matches. The CDR3 reads CASRPRTGGETEAFF. CDR3 sequence (DNA): TGTGCCAGCAGGCCTCGGACAGGGGGGGAGACTGAAGCTTTCTTT.

This clone was observed a few times. This sequence joins TRBV7-9 and TRBJ1-2; tentatively, D is TRBD1 (6 bases). Between the trimmed V and J ends, which lost 2 bases and 4 bases, there was a span of 11 bases. This CDR3 is 14 amino acids long. Germline CDR1 reads SEHNR; CDR2 reads FQNEAQ (reference sequence). CDR3 amino acids: CASSLNRDPYGYTF. DNA for the CDR3: TGTGCCAGCAGCTTAAACAGGGACCCCTATGGCTACACCTTC.